These T cell receptor beta chains were read from a single sample in a study of blood T cells in healthy people across ages. TCRdb reprocessed the 5' RACE reads via MiXCR and lists one record per CDR3 protein. The sample shows roughly 1.7 million distinct CDR3 sequences, about 35% of them seen only once. Sequencing was carried out using blood. The receptors were gathered from a woman between 25 and 40 years old in good health. CDR3s include the opening cysteine and the closing phenylalanine or tryptophan. The D gene is left open where the match is weak. Size is stated for part of the rows, as once, few or many counts, or as a class when the clone is expanded.

j_call d_call v_call clone_size cdr3_nt cdr3_aa
TRBJ2-5 TRBD1 TRBV6-1 NA TGTGCCAGCAGTAAATGGGACAGGGAGGGAGAGACCCAGTACTTC CASSKWDREGETQYF
TRBJ2-3 TRBD2 TRBV20-1 few TGCAGTGCTAGGGGGACTAGCGGGTGGACCCCTTTTTGGGCTGCTAGCACAGATACGCAGTATTTT CSARGTSGWTPFWAASTDTQYF
TRBJ2-7 NA TRBV7-2 NA TGTGCCAGCAGCTTAAGTCCGCCCGACGAGCAGTACTTC CASSLSPPDEQYF
TRBJ2-1 TRBD1 TRBV20-1 once TGCAGTGCTGGACAGGGGGCGTTCTATAAGCAGTTCTTC CSAGQGAFYKQFF
TRBJ1-1 NA TRBV20-1 few TGCAGTGCTTATTGGCCGGTGACCATGAACACTGAAGCTTTCTTT CSAYWPVTMNTEAFF
TRBJ1-1 NA TRBV11-2 NA TGTGCCAGCAGCTTGGGGACCGTGCTAAACACTGAAGCTTTCTTT CASSLGTVLNTEAFF
TRBJ2-3 NA TRBV10-3 NA TGTGCCATCAGTGAAAAGTACAGAATGGCTACTAGCACAGATACGCAGTATTTT CAISEKYRMATSTDTQYF
TRBJ1-5 TRBD1 TRBV28 NA TGTGCCAGCAGTACCCCAGGGGGCTACTTCTTGCAGCCCCAGCATTTT CASSTPGGYFLQPQHF
TRBJ1-6 NA TRBV5-1 NA TGCGCCAGCAGTCGGTGGAGTGGAACCGGGATAGGAGAATCACCCCTCCACTTT CASSRWSGTGIGESPLHF
TRBJ1-1 TRBD1 TRBV29-1 few TGCAGCGTTGGACAGGGAGCTATGAACACTGAAGCTTTCTTT CSVGQGAMNTEAFF
TRBJ1-3 TRBD1 TRBV20-1 NA TGCAGTGCTCCTAGGACAGGCACTGGAAACACCATATATTTT CSAPRTGTGNTIYF
TRBJ2-7 TRBD1 TRBV14 NA TGTGCCAGCAGCCAAGTAGGGACAGGGTACTACGAGCAGTACTTC CASSQVGTGYYEQYF
TRBJ2-3 NA TRBV12-3/TRBV12-4 NA TGTGCCAGCAGAGTGAAAGGCGATACGCAGTATTTT CASRVKGDTQYF
TRBJ2-7 TRBD2 TRBV27 NA TGTGCCAGCAGAAGTAGCGGGAATTACGAGCAGTACTTC CASRSSGNYEQYF